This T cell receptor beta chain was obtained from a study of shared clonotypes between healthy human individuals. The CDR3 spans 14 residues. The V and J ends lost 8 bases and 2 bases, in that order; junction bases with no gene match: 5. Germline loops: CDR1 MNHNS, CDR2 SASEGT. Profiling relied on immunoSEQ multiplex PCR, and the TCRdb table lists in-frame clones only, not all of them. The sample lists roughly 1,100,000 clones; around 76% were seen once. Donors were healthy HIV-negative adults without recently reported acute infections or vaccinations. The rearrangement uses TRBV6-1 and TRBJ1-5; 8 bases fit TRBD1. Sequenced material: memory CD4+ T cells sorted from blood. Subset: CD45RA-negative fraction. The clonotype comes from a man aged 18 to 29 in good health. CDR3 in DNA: TGTGCCAGCCAGGACAGGGCGGGCAATCAGCCCCAGCATTTT. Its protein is CASQDRAGNQPQHF.